These 23 T cell receptor beta chains came from one sample sequenced in a study of regulatory T cells in long-lasting Graves disease. The sample's time point: newly diagnosed GD, antithyroid drugs for less than 3 months. The authors made the TCR library using RNA they extracted from PBMCs. Through Arm-PCR of CDR3 regions and iRepertoire HTBI primers, TCR beta libraries were built. TCRdb re-analysed the multiplex PCR reads in MiXCR, keeping a single row per CDR3 protein. This table holds 580,000 or so distinct CDR3 sequences, around 15% found once. In addition, the sample was reused for a study of T cells in Graves' hyperthyroidism and ophthalmopathy.

The starting material was peripheral blood mononuclear cells (PBMCs), obtained at new diagnosis, from a patient treated with antithyroid drugs. The receptor source for this set is a man aged 18 to 30 with Graves disease.

The V gene is TRBV20-1, the J gene TRBJ2-4; D is ambiguous. CDR1 is DFQATT, CDR2 SNEGSKA, per germline (reference sequence). This CDR3 contains 13 residues. Trimming shortened V by 2 bases and J by 8 bases, and 13 bases separated the two germline ends. The DNA of the CDR3 is TGCAGTGCTAGAATGGGATCTCTGGACATTCAGTACTTC. This encodes CSARMGSLDIQYF.

The chain combines TRBV7-9 with TRBJ1-4, with D maybe TRBD1 (6 bases). The CDR3 is made up of 14 amino acids. Trimming pared 3 bases from V and 4 bases from J, leaving 9 bases between. CDR1 and CDR2 from the germline V gene are SEHNR and FQNEAQ (reference sequence). The CDR3 DNA sequence: TGTGCCAGCAGCTTGGACAGAGATAATGAAAAACTGTTTTTT. This translates into CASSLDRDNEKLFF.

V is TRBV5-4 and J is TRBJ2-1, with D perhaps given as TRBD1 or TRBD2 (6 bases each). The length of the CDR3 is 15 residues. V dropped 4 bases and J dropped 7 bases, with 18 bases sitting between them. Germline V gene sequence: CDR1 SGHNT, CDR2 YYREEE (reference sequence). The chain's CDR3 is CASSPGASGGNEQFF. The CDR3 DNA sequence: TGTGCCAGCAGCCCGGGGGCCTCCGGAGGGAATGAGCAGTTCTTC.

This clonotype was detected ten times or more. V is TRBV5-1 and J is TRBJ2-7; 11 bases match TRBD2. This CDR3 has 15 residues. The germline CDR1 and CDR2 sequences are SGHRS and YFSETQ. Losses at the gene ends were 0 bases for V and 6 bases for J; bases not matched to a gene: 5. This CDR3 reads CASSLEIAGGVEQYF. CDR3 DNA: TGCGCCAGCAGCTTGGAAATAGCGGGAGGGGTCGAGCAGTACTTC.

This clonotype has a handful of counts. V usage is TRBV6-2 or TRBV6-3 and J usage is TRBJ2-5; the match to TRBD1 covers 11 bases. CDR3 length: 13 residues. V lost 6 bases and J lost 4; bases outside the gene matches: 1. The V gene's germline CDR1 is MNHEY and CDR2 SVGEGT. CDR3 region: CASRDRGLETQYF. The DNA of the CDR3 is TGTGCCAGCAGGGACAGGGGGCTAGAGACCCAGTACTTC.

The DNA for the CDR3 is TGTGCCAGCAGCTCACTTCGATCGGCTGAGCAGTTCTTC. It specifies CASSSLRSAEQFF. The chain joins TRBV6-1 to TRBJ2-1; no definite D call. Per the germline V gene, CDR1 is MNHNS and CDR2 is SASEGT. The germline V and J ends were trimmed by 6 bases and 9 bases, with 15 bases remaining between them. The CDR3 is 13 amino acids.

This clonotype has at least ten counts. This chain uses TRBV12-3 or TRBV12-4 with TRBJ2-3, with a weak D call TRBD1 (6 bases). The CDR3 length is 14 residues. Trimming took off 6 bases at V and 8 bases at J, with 18 bases between the two ends. Here the CDR3 reads CASSQLAGVATQYF. The CDR3 DNA is TGTGCCAGCAGCCAGTTGGCAGGGGTCGCTACGCAGTATTTT.

The chain employs TRBV7-8 and TRBJ1-3; D is uncertain. Trimming stripped 5 bases from V and 0 bases from J, with 11 bases between. The germline gives CDR1 SGHVS, CDR2 FQNEAQ. The CDR3 contains 15 residues. CDR3 amino acids: CASSRAWVSGNTIYF. The CDR3 region has the DNA TGTGCCAGCAGCCGGGCTTGGGTCTCTGGAAACACCATATATTTT.

This clonotype was seen ten or more times. V usage is TRBV27 and J usage is TRBJ2-7, with 7 bases fitting TRBD2. CDR1 and CDR2 (germline): MNHEY, SMNVEV (reference sequence). Trimming cost V 5 bases and J 2 bases; bases outside gene matches: 6. The CDR3 length is 14 residues. The CDR3 region is CASSHSGPTYEQYF. CDR3 nucleotides: TGTGCCAGCAGTCATAGCGGGCCGACCTACGAGCAGTACTTC.

This clonotype was counted a few times. The rearrangement joins TRBV5-1 to TRBJ2-2, with TRBD2 identical over 11 bases. Per germline, CDR1 SGHRS and CDR2 YFSETQ. With V trimmed by 0 bases and J by 4 bases, 5 bases remained unmatched. This CDR3 has 17 residues. CDR3 DNA: TGCGCCAGCAGCTTGGTCCCCGGGACTAGCGGCACCGGGGAGCTGTTTTTT. The encoded protein is CASSLVPGTSGTGELFF. Based on the CDR3 plus reference TRBV5-1 and TRBJ2-2, the full variable domain is KAGVTQTPRYLIKTRGQQVTLSCSPISGHRSVSWYQQTPGQGLQFLFEYFSETQRNKGNFPGRFSGRQFSNSRSEMNVSTLELGDSALYLCASSLVPGTSGTGELFFGEGSRLTVL.

This clonotype showed up many times. This chain joins TRBV12-3 or TRBV12-4 and TRBJ1-2, with TRBD1 matching over 7 bases. V lost 8 bases to trimming and J lost 4 bases; unmatched junction nucleotides: 7. The CDR3 spans 13 residues. The CDR3 nucleotides are TGTGCCAGCTGGTCAGGGGGTATCTATGGCTACACCTTC. This translates into CASWSGGIYGYTF.

This clonotype was observed at least ten times. It is likely a read error, because the conserved phenylalanine at the end of the CDR3 is missing. The rearrangement joins TRBV30 to TRBJ2-7, with D uncertain. Deletions cut 7 bases from V and 6 bases from J, with 19 bases between. The CDR3 has 13 amino acids. CDR1 is GTSNPN, CDR2 SVGIG, per germline (reference sequence). The CDR3 loop is CAFSSQPSSEQYL. CDR3 nucleotide sequence: TGTGCCTTCTCTAGTCAACCGTCTTCCGAGCAGTACCTC.

This clonotype occurred many times. V is TRBV6-1 and J is TRBJ2-7; D unclear. CDR3 size: 13 residues. CDR1 MNHNS and CDR2 SASEGT come from the germline V gene. V lost 8 bases and J 6 bases, leaving 17 bases between the germline ends. The CDR3 DNA reads as TGTGCCAGCCTTTCAGGAGTGACGGGCGAGCAGTACTTC. This sequence encodes CASLSGVTGEQYF.

This clonotype was seen more than once but under ten times. V and J are TRBV18 and TRBJ2-7; 10 bases line up with TRBD1. J lost 3 bases, V lost 1 base, and 6 bases had no gene match. CDR1 KGHSH and CDR2 LQKENI come from the germline V gene. The CDR3 covers 16 residues. CDR3 protein: CASSPQVTGGFYEQYF. DNA of the CDR3: TGTGCCAGCTCACCACAAGTGACAGGGGGCTTCTACGAGCAGTACTTC.

The genes are TRBV14 and TRBJ2-1; 7 positions match TRBD1. Germline values: CDR1 SGHDN, CDR2 FVKESK. CDR3 length: 14 amino acids. V shed 2 bases, J shed 9 bases, and the junction held 7 bases outside the gene matches. The CDR3 region has the DNA TGTGCCAGCAGCCAAAATACAGGGGTCGGTGAGCAGTTCTTC. As protein: CASSQNTGVGEQFF.

This clonotype was seen ten or more times. The chain uses TRBV28 and TRBJ2-5; TRBD2 is a possible D gene (5 bases). Between the trimmed V and J ends, which lost 3 bases and 1 base, there was a span of 18 bases. Germline values: CDR1 MDHEN, CDR2 SYDVKM. The CDR3 covers 17 residues. The CDR3 DNA sequence: TGTGCCAGCAGTTTCGCCTACACTAGTACCACCCAAGAGACCCAGTACTTC. This translates into CASSFAYTSTTQETQYF.

CDR3 sequence (DNA): TGCGCCAGCAGCGCCGGGACTAGCGGGAGGGCGGATACGCAGTATTTT. As protein: CASSAGTSGRADTQYF. The rearrangement joins TRBV5-1 to TRBJ2-3; 16 bases map to TRBD2. This CDR3 comprises 16 residues. The V gene's germline CDR1 is SGHRS and CDR2 YFSETQ. Unmatched junction bases numbered 5, after V lost 4 bases and J lost 6 bases.

This clonotype was seen ten or more times. V is TRBV3-1 and J is TRBJ2-3; 7 nucleotides line up with TRBD2. The trim removed 0 bases at V and 4 bases at J, leaving 19 bases unmatched. Germline V gene sequence: CDR1 LGHDT, CDR2 YNNKEL (reference sequence). The CDR3 covers 20 residues. The CDR3 loop reads CASSQEWRLAEPGRSDTQYF. The CDR3 coding sequence is TGTGCCAGCAGCCAAGAATGGCGTCTAGCGGAACCGGGGAGGTCAGATACGCAGTATTTT.

This clonotype was seen many times. The chain combines TRBV5-5 with TRBJ2-7, with 8 bases identical to TRBD2. CDR1 SGHKS and CDR2 YYEKEE come from the germline V gene (reference sequence). With 4 bases clipped from V and 0 bases from J, the junction kept 15 bases outside the gene matches. The CDR3 consists of 18 residues. This CDR3 reads CASSDLPSLAEGSYEQYF. Here the CDR3 DNA reads TGTGCCAGCAGCGATCTACCCTCACTAGCGGAGGGCTCCTACGAGCAGTACTTC. The full variable domain, completed using reference TRBV5-5 and TRBJ2-7, is DAGVTQSPTHLIKTRGQQVTLRCSPISGHKSVSWYQQVLGQGPQFIFQYYEKEERGRGNFPDRFSARQFPNYSSELNVNALLLGDSALYLCASSDLPSLAEGSYEQYFGPGTRLTVT.

This clonotype has at least ten counts. The chain combines TRBV27 with TRBJ2-2; 8 positions agree with TRBD1. Germline CDR1 MNHEY, CDR2 SMNVEV (reference sequence). V shed 4 bases and J 6 bases; nucleotides not matched to a gene: 4. The CDR3 runs to 14 residues. The CDR3 spells CASSWTGWSGELFF. The CDR3 coding sequence is TGTGCCAGCAGTTGGACAGGGTGGTCCGGGGAGCTGTTTTTT.

The chain has TRBV30 and TRBJ2-1, with 12 bases matching TRBD2. V trimming: 4 bases; J trimming: 3 bases; junction bases outside the gene matches: 1. The CDR3 covers 14 residues. Germline lookup yields CDR1 GTSNPN and CDR2 SVGIG (reference sequence). CDR3 in DNA: TGTGCCTGGACTAGCGGGAGGGACTACAATGAGCAGTTCTTC. This codes for CAWTSGRDYNEQFF.

The chain combines TRBV4-2 with TRBJ1-1; D unclear. With 1 base removed from V and 4 bases from J, the gap between germline ends came to 10 bases. CDR1 is LGHNA and CDR2 is YNFKEQ in the germline V gene. The length of the CDR3 is 14 residues. CDR3 sequence reads: CASSQAGFPTEAFF. The CDR3 DNA is TGTGCCAGCAGCCAAGCCGGGTTTCCCACTGAAGCTTTCTTT.

The chain's CDR3 is CASARLAENNEQFF. The CDR3 coding sequence is TGTGCCAGTGCGCGGCTAGCGGAAAACAATGAGCAGTTCTTC. The chain joins TRBV19 to TRBJ2-1; 7 bases map to TRBD2. CDR3 size: 14 residues. Germline CDR1 is LNHDA and CDR2 is SQIVND (reference sequence). The junction had 9 bases not matched to a gene; V was cut back by 8 bases and J by 5 bases.